These 17 T cell receptor beta chains were sequenced from one sample in a study of blood T cell repertoires in COVID-19. Only in-frame clones appear in the TCRdb table, and some are missing; sequencing was by immunoSEQ multiplex PCR. In the table there are 81,000 or so clones, roughly four fifths of which are singletons. Material for sequencing was peripheral blood. The receptors here all came from a human donor in a cohort sampled during active COVID-19.

This chain's CDR3 is CASSFSSESSPLHF. As DNA, the CDR3 is TGTGCCAGCAGCTTTAGCTCTGAGAGTTCACCCCTCCACTTT. V gene TRBV7-9 combines with J gene TRBJ1-6, with unresolved D. The CDR3 loop spans 14 amino acids. V lost 3 bases to trimming and J lost 9 bases, with 12 bases between them. In germline, CDR1 is SEHNR, CDR2 FQNEAQ (reference sequence).

V gene TRBV3-1 (or the pseudogene TRBV3-2) combines with J gene TRBJ1-2; D perhaps matches TRBD1 (5 bases). Looked up from germline, CDR1 is LGHDT and CDR2 is YNNKEL (reference sequence). V lost 3 bases and J 7 bases, leaving 12 bases between the germline ends. CDR3 length equals 13 residues. The CDR3 nucleotides read TGTGCCAGCAGCCAGGGACTAGCGGGTGGCTACACCTTC. It yields the protein CASSQGLAGGYTF.

The chain has TRBV18 and TRBJ2-5; D perhaps matches TRBD1 (5 bases). The germline V gene has CDR1 KGHSH and CDR2 LQKENI. The CDR3 sequence is 14 residues long. Between the trimmed V and J ends, which lost 3 bases and 3 bases, there was a span of 11 bases. CDR3 sequence reads: CASSPQGSKETQYF. The CDR3, as DNA: TGTGCCAGCTCACCCCAGGGTTCTAAAGAGACCCAGTACTTC.

The V gene is TRBV28, the J gene TRBJ2-3, with 8 nucleotides matching TRBD2. The CDR3 loop spans 17 amino acids. CDR1 and CDR2 from the germline V gene are MDHEN and SYDVKM. The J segment lost 2 bases and the V segment lost 4 bases, leaving 11 bases of the junction unmatched. In DNA, the CDR3 is TGTGCCAGCAGTTGGGGGAATATAGCGGGGTTCACAGATACGCAGTATTTT. Translation: CASSWGNIAGFTDTQYF. Complete variable domain (other parts from reference TRBV28 and TRBJ2-3): DVKVTQSSRYLVKRTGEKVFLECVQDMDHENMFWYRQDPGLGLRLIYFSYDVKMKEKGDIPEGYSVSREKKERFSLILESASTNQTSMYLCASSWGNIAGFTDTQYFGPGTRLTVL.

This clone has only one observation. This chain uses TRBV10-3 with TRBJ2-2, with TRBD2 matching 15 bases. J gave up 4 bases and V 4 bases, and 4 bases lay outside the gene matches. The CDR3 covers 17 residues. CDR1 and CDR2 (germline): ENHRY, SYGVKD. The CDR3 loop reads CAISVGLAGGGTGELFF. CDR3 in DNA: TGTGCCATCAGTGTGGGACTAGCGGGGGGAGGCACCGGGGAGCTGTTTTTT.

This clone has just a few counts. V gene TRBV10-3 combines with J gene TRBJ2-1; TRBD2 matches 13 bases. Germline CDR1 and CDR2: ENHRY and SYGVKD. The junction had 6 bases not matched to a gene; V was cut back by 0 bases and J by 7 bases. The CDR3 is 17 amino acids. The CDR3 spells CAISESSLAGGPNEQFF. CDR3 nucleotides: TGTGCCATCAGTGAGTCCTCACTAGCGGGGGGGCCTAATGAGCAGTTCTTC.

The chain uses TRBV9 and TRBJ2-1; TRBD2 matches at 12 bases. The CDR3 loop spans 16 amino acids. CDR1 SGDLS and CDR2 YYNGEE come from the germline V gene. V lost 3 bases and J lost 3; bases outside the gene matches: 4. In DNA form, the CDR3 reads TGTGCCAGCAGCGCAGGACTAGCGGGGCTCTACAATGAGCAGTTCTTC. Translated, it gives CASSAGLAGLYNEQFF.

The count of this clone is one. The rearrangement joins TRBV18 to TRBJ2-2; 7 bases align to TRBD1. The V gene's germline CDR1 is KGHSH and CDR2 LQKENI. The CDR3 runs to 15 residues. The V gene end was trimmed by 6 bases and the J gene end by 5 bases; junction bases not matched to a gene: 9. CDR3 DNA sequence: TGTGCCAGCTCGTACGCGACAGGGTCGACCGGGGAGCTGTTTTTT. Translating gives CASSYATGSTGELFF. Supplemented by reference TRBV18 and TRBJ2-2, the full variable domain reads NAGVMQNPRHLVRRRGQEARLRCSPMKGHSHVYWYRQLPEEGLKFMVYLQKENIIDESGMPKERFSAEFPKEGPSILRIQQVVRGDSAAYFCASSYATGSTGELFFGEGSRLTVL.

The V gene is TRBV4-3, the J gene TRBJ1-1; D uncertain. The CDR3 sequence is 15 residues long. The germline gives CDR1 LGHNA, CDR2 YSLEER. V was shortened by 1 base and J by 4 bases, with 13 bases between the two germline ends. CDR3 coding DNA: TGCGCCAGCAGCCAAGTACTGAGGGATGGCACTGAAGCTTTCTTT. Its translation: CASSQVLRDGTEAFF.

The gene calls are TRBV2 and TRBJ1-2, with 9 positions matching TRBD1. Losses at the gene ends were 6 bases for V and 5 bases for J; bases not matched to a gene: 13. CDR1 is SNHLY, CDR2 FYNNEI, per germline. This CDR3 is built from 16 residues. DNA of the CDR3: TGTGCCAGCAGCGATACTGGACAGGGGCGTGATTATGGCTACACCTTC. Protein product: CASSDTGQGRDYGYTF.

The V gene is TRBV7-3, the J gene TRBJ2-5, with TRBD2 identical over 12 bases. Germline V gene sequence: CDR1 SGHTA, CDR2 FQGTGA. CDR3 length: 16 residues. J gave up 0 bases and V 5 bases, and 4 bases lay outside the gene matches. CDR3 nucleotides: TGTGCCAGCAGCCCAGGACTAGCGGGATACCAAGAGACCCAGTACTTC. The encoded protein is CASSPGLAGYQETQYF.

This chain links TRBV10-1 with TRBJ2-1; 8 bases are a match to TRBD2. Trimming at V came to 4 bases and at J to 3 bases, leaving 2 bases not matched to a gene. Germline CDR1 WNHNN, CDR2 SYGVQD (reference sequence). CDR3 length: 14 residues. For the CDR3, the DNA is TGCGCCAGCAGTGCCGGGACTAGCTACAATGAGCAGTTCTTC. It specifies CASSAGTSYNEQFF.

The V call is TRBV2, the J call TRBJ1-4, with 7 nucleotides matching TRBD1. Losses at the gene ends were 5 bases for V and 4 bases for J; bases not matched to a gene: 10. Germline CDR1 and CDR2: SNHLY and FYNNEI. The CDR3 covers 16 residues. This CDR3 reads CASSSRGQDGNEKLFF. Here the CDR3 DNA reads TGTGCCAGCAGTTCTAGGGGGCAAGATGGTAATGAAAAACTGTTTTTT.

The genes are TRBV25-1 and TRBJ2-3; TRBD2 might be the D (6 bases). Germline values: CDR1 MGHDK, CDR2 SYGVNS. V dropped 3 bases and J dropped 9 bases, with 16 bases sitting between them. This CDR3 has 14 amino acids. CDR3 amino acids: CASSDPGAGPTQYF. The CDR3 DNA sequence: TGTGCCAGCAGTGACCCCGGGGCGGGGCCAACGCAGTATTTT.

This clone was detected only a few times. In DNA form, the CDR3 reads TGTGCCAGCTCACCGGGGCTGGGAGATACGCAGTATTTT. Its protein is CASSPGLGDTQYF. V is TRBV18 and J is TRBJ2-3; TRBD1 might be the D (5 bases). This CDR3 comprises 13 residues. The V end lost 3 bases, the J end lost 5 bases, and 9 bases lay between the germline ends. In germline, CDR1 is KGHSH, CDR2 LQKENI.

This clone was counted a few times. The chain has TRBV19 and TRBJ1-5, with D possibly TRBD1 on 6 matching bases. Trimming stripped 6 bases from V and 1 base from J, with 16 bases between. CDR3 length: 16 residues. CDR1 and CDR2 from the germline V gene are LNHDA and SQIVND (reference sequence). As DNA, the CDR3 is TGTGCCAGTAGGGATACAGGGTGGAGAAGCAATCAGCCCCAGCATTTT. Amino acid sequence: CASRDTGWRSNQPQHF.

This clone occurred a few times. The rearrangement joins TRBV6-5 to TRBJ2-2; the match to TRBD1 covers 7 bases. The CDR3 length is 13 residues. CDR1 is MNHEY and CDR2 is SVGAGI in the germline V gene. The V and J ends lost 7 bases and 5 bases, in that order; junction bases with no gene match: 4. The CDR3 DNA is TGTGCCAGCAACGACAGGGATACCGGGGAGCTGTTTTTT. Its protein product is CASNDRDTGELFF.